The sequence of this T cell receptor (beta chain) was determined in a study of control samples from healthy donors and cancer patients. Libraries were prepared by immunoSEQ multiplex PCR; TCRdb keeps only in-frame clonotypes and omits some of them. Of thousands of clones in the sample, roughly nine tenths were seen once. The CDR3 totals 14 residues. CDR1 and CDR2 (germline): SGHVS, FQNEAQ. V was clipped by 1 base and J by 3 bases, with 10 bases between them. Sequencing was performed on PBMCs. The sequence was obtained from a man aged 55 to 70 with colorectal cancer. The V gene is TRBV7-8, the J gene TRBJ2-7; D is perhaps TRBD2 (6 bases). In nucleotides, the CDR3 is TGTGCCAGCAGCTTAGAGGAGGGAGGCTACGAGCAGTACTTC. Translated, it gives CASSLEEGGYEQYF.